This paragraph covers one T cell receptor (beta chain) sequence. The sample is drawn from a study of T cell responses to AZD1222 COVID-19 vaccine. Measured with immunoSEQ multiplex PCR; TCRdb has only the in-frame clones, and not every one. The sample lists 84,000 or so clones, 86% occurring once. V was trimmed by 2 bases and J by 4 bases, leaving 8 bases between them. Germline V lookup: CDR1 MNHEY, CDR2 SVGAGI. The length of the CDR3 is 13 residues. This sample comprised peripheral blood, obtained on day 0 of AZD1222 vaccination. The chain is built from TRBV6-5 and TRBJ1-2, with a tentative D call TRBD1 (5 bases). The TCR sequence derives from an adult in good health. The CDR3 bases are TGTGCCAGCAGTTACGTCCAGGGCTATGGCTACACCTTC. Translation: CASSYVQGYGYTF.